A single sample gave rise to the 25 T cell receptor beta chains below, sequenced in a study of persistence of HIV-infected CD4 T cells. For these receptors, no antigen is known. Lysates of CMV-infected fibroblasts at 10 ug/mL stimulated these cells. Sorting selected CD4+ T cells upregulating both CD40 ligand and CD69. The libraries were made with immunoSEQ version 4 in survey mode. Using immunoSEQ multiplex PCR, the repertoire was profiled, and TCRdb retains in-frame clones only, with some absent. The data contain more than 10,000 clones, around 68% of them seen just once; the ten biggest clones take up 17%. The material was CD4+ T cells sorted from PBMCs after approximately 18-hour stimulation, obtained from a patient who received antiretroviral therapy. All receptors come from an adult man with HIV who was CMV-seropositive.

This clone was counted a few times. The rearrangement joins TRBV7-9 to TRBJ2-7; D not resolved. This CDR3 spans 17 amino acids. V was shortened by 3 bases and J by 4 bases, with 22 bases between the two germline ends. The germline CDR1 and CDR2 sequences are SEHNR and FQNEAQ (reference sequence). The CDR3 DNA follows: TGTGCCAGCAGCTTCGGCGGCCCAAAAGCCGGCGGATACGAGCAGTACTTC. Translating gives CASSFGGPKAGGYEQYF.

The chain couples TRBV19 to TRBJ2-3; a weak D match, TRBD1 (5 bases). There are 12 residues in the CDR3. Deletions cut 4 bases from V and 5 bases from J, with 7 bases between. Germline CDR1 reads LNHDA; CDR2 reads SQIVND (reference sequence). CDR3 in amino acids: CASSNTGDTQYF. For the CDR3, the DNA is TGTGCCAGTAGTAATACAGGAGATACGCAGTATTTT.

This clone was found a few times. The V call is TRBV7-2, the J call TRBJ1-3; D unclear. CDR3 length: 16 amino acids. With 3 bases removed from V and 0 bases from J, the gap between germline ends came to 12 bases. The germline gives CDR1 SGHTA, CDR2 FQGNSA. CDR3 in DNA: TGTGCCAGCAGCTTGAGCAGGCCCAACTCTGGAAACACCATATATTTT. This translates into CASSLSRPNSGNTIYF.

The rearrangement joins TRBV5-1 to TRBJ1-2; D ambiguous. With 5 bases removed from V and 2 bases from J, the gap between germline ends came to 7 bases. CDR3 size: 12 residues. CDR1 and CDR2 (germline): SGHRS, YFSETQ. CDR3: CASREGNYGYTF. In DNA, the CDR3 is TGCGCCAGCAGGGAAGGGAACTATGGCTACACCTTC.

The chain links TRBV18 to TRBJ1-2; D is possibly TRBD1 (5 bases). The V gene's germline CDR1 is KGHSH and CDR2 LQKENI. Trimming removed 5 bases from V and 1 base from J, with 11 bases in between. The CDR3 runs 14 residues. In DNA form, the CDR3 reads TGTGCCAGCTCAGCCGGGACGGATAACTATGGCTACACCTTC. It codes for CASSAGTDNYGYTF.

The chain uses TRBV28 and TRBJ1-5; 9 nucleotides agree with TRBD1. Trimming took 6 bases from V and 9 from J; bases not matched to a gene: 12. Germline V CDR1 and CDR2: MDHEN, SYDVKM. The CDR3 runs to 15 residues. CDR3 amino acids: CASRTQGARLRPQHF. CDR3 nucleotides: TGTGCCAGCAGAACACAGGGGGCTCGCCTGCGGCCCCAGCATTTT.

The V call is TRBV28, the J call TRBJ2-1; D perhaps matches TRBD2 (6 bases). CDR1 MDHEN and CDR2 SYDVKM come from the germline V gene. The ends were cut back, 6 bases at V and 4 bases at J, with 13 bases in the middle. The CDR3 is 14 amino acids. CDR3 sequence (DNA): TGTGCCAGCAGCATCCGGGACTCATACAATGAGCAGTTCTTC. Translated: CASSIRDSYNEQFF.

This chain joins TRBV6-1 and TRBJ1-5, with D possibly being TRBD1 (5 bases). The germline CDR1 and CDR2 sequences are MNHNS and SASEGT. The V end lost 1 base, the J end lost 5 bases, and 9 bases lay between the germline ends. The CDR3 has 14 amino acids. The CDR3 sequence: CASSEVGGHQPQHF. CDR3 sequence (DNA): TGTGCCAGCAGTGAAGTCGGGGGACATCAGCCCCAGCATTTT.

J is TRBJ1-1 and V is TRBV6-5; no clear D gene. This CDR3 comprises 15 residues. V was clipped by 2 bases and J by 10 bases, with 20 bases between them. Germline lookup yields CDR1 MNHEY and CDR2 SVGAGI. The DNA of the CDR3 is TGTGCCAGCAGTTACCCGTCGGAAGGGAAGGGCCCAGCTTTCTTT. Translating it yields CASSYPSEGKGPAFF.

V gene TRBV5-4 combines with J gene TRBJ1-4, with 7 bases aligning to TRBD1. The CDR3 runs 17 residues. The V and J ends lost 0 bases and 8 bases, in that order; junction bases with no gene match: 13. Germline CDR1 and CDR2: SGHNT and YYREEE (reference sequence). CDR3 sequence: CASSLGGRAGGSEKLFF. Written as DNA, the CDR3 is TGTGCCAGCAGCTTGGGAGGGCGTGCAGGGGGAAGCGAAAAACTGTTTTTT.

Here the CDR3 reads CASSLVTGGAGSNGYTF. Here the CDR3 DNA reads TGCGCCAGCAGCTTGGTGACAGGGGGCGCGGGTTCGAATGGCTACACCTTC. J is TRBJ1-2 and V is TRBV5-1; TRBD1 matches at 10 bases. Looked up from germline, CDR1 is SGHRS and CDR2 is YFSETQ. The CDR3 is made up of 17 amino acids. Germline trimming cut 0 bases from V and 6 bases from J; bases unmatched to any gene: 11.

V is TRBV30 and J is TRBJ2-3; D is unclear. The CDR3 spans 11 residues. Germline CDR1 reads GTSNPN; CDR2 reads SVGIG (reference sequence). The V and J ends lost 3 bases and 5 bases respectively, with 6 bases between them. The CDR3 region has the DNA TGTGCCTGGAGCGCACAAGATACGCAGTATTTT. Translation: CAWSAQDTQYF.

V is TRBV2 and J is TRBJ1-5, with 9 bases matching TRBD1. The CDR3 is 16 residues long. Germline assignment: CDR1 SNHLY and CDR2 FYNNEI. V lost 6 bases and J lost 2; bases outside the gene matches: 8. Here the CDR3 reads CASRAHRGPGNQPQHF. The CDR3 coding sequence is TGTGCCAGCAGGGCCCACAGGGGGCCTGGCAATCAGCCCCAGCATTTT. The whole variable domain, remainder taken from reference TRBV2 and TRBJ1-5, is EPEVTQTPSHQVTQMGQEVILRCVPISNHLYFYWYRQILGQKVEFLVSFYNNEISEKSEIFDDQFSVERPDGSNFTLKIRSTKLEDSAMYFCASRAHRGPGNQPQHFGDGTRLSIL.

This chain joins TRBV5-4 and TRBJ2-3; 9 bases line up with TRBD2. V lost 4 bases to trimming and J lost 6 bases; unmatched junction nucleotides: 15. Germline V CDR1 and CDR2: SGHNT, YYREEE (reference sequence). This CDR3 spans 17 amino acids. The CDR3 region is CASSTGRTSVFADTQYF. In DNA form, the CDR3 reads TGTGCCAGCAGCACAGGCAGGACTAGCGTTTTCGCGGATACGCAGTATTTT.

This clone came up a few times. The DNA of the CDR3 is TGTGCCAGTAGTAAGGGCAGGGGTTTCACAGATACGCAGTATTTT. Its translation: CASSKGRGFTDTQYF. The chain links TRBV19 to TRBJ2-3, with a possible D match to TRBD1 (6 bases). The germline V and J ends were trimmed by 4 bases and 2 bases, with 13 bases remaining between them. CDR3 length: 15 residues. The germline V gene encodes CDR1 LNHDA and CDR2 SQIVND (reference sequence).

The chain's CDR3 is CASRRGPNGETQYF. Written as DNA, the CDR3 is TGTGCCAGCAGGCGGGGGCCGAATGGAGAGACCCAGTACTTC. The chain has TRBV6-5 and TRBJ2-5; possibly TRBD2 for D (7 bases). V lost 6 bases, J lost 4 bases, and 15 bases lay in between. The V gene's germline CDR1 is MNHEY and CDR2 SVGAGI. The CDR3 has 14 residues.

V usage is TRBV4-2 and J usage is TRBJ2-3; TRBD2 matches at 9 bases. Germline V CDR1 and CDR2: LGHNA, YNFKEQ. The V segment lost 0 bases and the J segment 5 bases; nucleotides outside the gene matches: 9. This CDR3 region has 17 residues. The CDR3, as DNA: TGTGCCAGCAGCCAAGATGCGGGAGCGGGGGGTATAGATACGCAGTATTTT. Amino acids: CASSQDAGAGGIDTQYF.

The V and J genes are TRBV3-1 (or the pseudogene TRBV3-2) and TRBJ1-1, with D perhaps TRBD1 (6 bases). Germline V CDR1 and CDR2: LGHDT, YNNKEL (reference sequence). The germline V and J ends were trimmed by 0 bases and 5 bases, with 13 bases remaining between them. This CDR3 has 15 amino acids. The CDR3, as DNA: TGTGCCAGCAGCCAAGACCTTACAGGGAGGACTGAAGCTTTCTTT. Translation gives CASSQDLTGRTEAFF.

The gene calls are TRBV19 and TRBJ1-1; TRBD1 agrees at 7 bases. CDR1 LNHDA and CDR2 SQIVND come from the germline V gene (reference sequence). The V gene end was trimmed by 0 bases and the J gene end by 2 bases; junction bases not matched to a gene: 9. This CDR3 is built from 17 residues. The CDR3 nucleotides read TGTGCCAGTAGTATAGAAGACAGGGACCTGGTTAACACTGAAGCTTTCTTT. The encoded protein is CASSIEDRDLVNTEAFF.

This clone was observed a few times. The V gene is TRBV27, the J gene TRBJ2-2, with D possibly being TRBD2 (5 bases). Trimming left V 7 bases short and J 7 bases short, with 10 bases between. The CDR3 sequence is 12 residues long. Germline V lookup: CDR1 MNHEY, CDR2 SMNVEV (reference sequence). The CDR3 protein is CASKRAVGELFF. The CDR3 nucleotides are TGTGCCAGCAAGCGAGCGGTCGGGGAGCTGTTTTTT.

The V gene is TRBV7-3, the J gene TRBJ2-3; possibly TRBD2 for D (6 bases). Germline-derived CDR1 and CDR2 are SGHTA and FQGTGA. The V gene lost 8 bases and the J gene lost 0 bases, with 9 bases spanning the gap. This CDR3 has 13 amino acids. Written as DNA, the CDR3 is TGTGCCAGCGGACTACCCAGCACAGATACGCAGTATTTT. The encoded protein is CASGLPSTDTQYF.

The V and J genes are TRBV2 and TRBJ2-5; D perhaps matches TRBD2 (5 bases). Germline CDR1 SNHLY, CDR2 FYNNEI. Trimming shortened V by 4 bases and J by 5 bases, and 8 bases separated the two germline ends. The CDR3 consists of 12 residues. The CDR3 nucleotides read TGTGCCAGCAGTGTAGCGTGGGAGACCCAGTACTTC. Amino acid sequence: CASSVAWETQYF.

The CDR3 DNA reads TGTGCCATCAATGGGGCAGGGACGAACACCGGGGAGCTGTTTTTT. This translates into CAINGAGTNTGELFF. The J gene is TRBJ2-2, the V gene TRBV6-6, with TRBD1 as a possible D gene (5 bases). Germline V CDR1 and CDR2: MNHNY, SVGAGI (reference sequence). This CDR3 comprises 15 residues. Trimming shortened V by 10 bases and J by 0 bases, and 15 bases separated the two germline ends.

This chain uses TRBV5-1 with TRBJ1-3; D remains unclear. With 0 bases removed from V and 4 bases from J, the gap between germline ends came to 11 bases. CDR1 is SGHRS and CDR2 is YFSETQ in the germline V gene. There are 15 residues in the CDR3. CDR3 DNA: TGCGCCAGCAGCTTGGACGGAACTCTCGGAAACACCATATATTTT. Amino acids: CASSLDGTLGNTIYF.

This clone was counted between two and nine times. This chain connects TRBV7-7 to TRBJ1-6; 8 nucleotides align to TRBD1. The ends lost 5 bases at V and 1 base at J; junction bases unmatched: 10. This CDR3 comprises 18 residues. Germline V gives CDR1 SSHAT, CDR2 FNYEAQ (reference sequence). Written as DNA, the CDR3 is TGTGCCAGCAGCCCTCCCCGGACAGGGCAGTCCTATAATTCACCCCTCCACTTT. This gives the protein CASSPPRTGQSYNSPLHF.